This TCR beta chain was observed in a study of tumor-infiltrating lymphocytes in primary liver carcinoma. Study summary: Patients underwent resection of primary liver carcinoma. Study results and limitations: Pairs of tumor regions overlapped more than tumor-adjacent and tumor-blood pairs did.

Both blood RNA, taken from unsorted whole blood, and germline DNA were extracted. As regards this clonotype: Its cognate antigen is unknown.

With around 500 ng total RNA as template and a constant-region primer, TCR beta cDNA was made. Slightly modified ARM-PCR, run as three nested multiplex PCR rounds, produced the TCR beta libraries. A C-beta reverse primer was combined with TRBV1-TRBV30 forward primers in the first two PCR rounds, and each round had approximately 10 cycles. TCRdb re-analysed the multiplex PCR reads in MiXCR, keeping a single row per CDR3 protein. The sample lists some 190,000 distinct CDR3 sequences, about 60% occurring once. Germline trimming cut 4 bases from V and 0 bases from J; bases unmatched to any gene: 5. This CDR3 is built from 16 residues. Per germline, CDR1 SGHNT and CDR2 YYREEE (reference sequence).

What was sequenced was peripheral blood. This chain uses TRBV5-4 with TRBJ2-1; 9 nucleotides agree with TRBD2. The TCR was taken from a man in his forties with primary liver carcinoma and hepatitis B virus infection. The CDR3 protein is CASSPRLADSYNEQFF. The DNA of the CDR3 is TGTGCCAGCAGCCCCAGACTAGCGGACTCCTACAATGAGCAGTTCTTC.